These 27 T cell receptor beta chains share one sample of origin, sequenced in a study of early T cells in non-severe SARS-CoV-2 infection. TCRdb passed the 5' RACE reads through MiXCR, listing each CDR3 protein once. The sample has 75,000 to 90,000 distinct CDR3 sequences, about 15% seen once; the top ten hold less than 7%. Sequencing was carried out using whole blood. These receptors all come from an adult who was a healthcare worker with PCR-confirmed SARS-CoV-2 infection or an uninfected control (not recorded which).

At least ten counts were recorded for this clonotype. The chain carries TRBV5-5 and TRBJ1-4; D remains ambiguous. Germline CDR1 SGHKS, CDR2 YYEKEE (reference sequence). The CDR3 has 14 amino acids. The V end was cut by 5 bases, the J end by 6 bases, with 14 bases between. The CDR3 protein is CASSSVAGDEKLFF. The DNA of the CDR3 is TGTGCCAGCAGTTCGGTGGCAGGAGATGAAAAACTGTTTTTT.

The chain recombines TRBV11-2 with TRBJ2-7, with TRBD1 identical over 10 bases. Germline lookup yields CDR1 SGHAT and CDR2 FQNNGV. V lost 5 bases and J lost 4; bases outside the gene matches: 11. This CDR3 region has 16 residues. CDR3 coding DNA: TGTGCCAGCAGCGATCCAACCGGGACAGGGGCATACGAGCAGTACTTC. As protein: CASSDPTGTGAYEQYF.

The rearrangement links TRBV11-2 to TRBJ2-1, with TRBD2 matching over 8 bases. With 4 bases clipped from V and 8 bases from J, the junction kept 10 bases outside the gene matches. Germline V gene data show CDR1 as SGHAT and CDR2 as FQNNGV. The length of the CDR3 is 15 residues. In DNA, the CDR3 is TGTGCCAGCAGCTCCACCGGGACTAGGGAGCATGAGCAGTTCTTC. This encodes CASSSTGTREHEQFF.

The chain's CDR3 is CASQGIYPGNTIYF. The CDR3 bases are TGTGCCAGTCAAGGGATTTATCCTGGAAACACCATATATTTT. The gene calls are TRBV12-3 or TRBV12-4 and TRBJ1-3; D gene uncertain. V was clipped by 9 bases and J by 2 bases, with 14 bases between them. The CDR3 has 14 amino acids.

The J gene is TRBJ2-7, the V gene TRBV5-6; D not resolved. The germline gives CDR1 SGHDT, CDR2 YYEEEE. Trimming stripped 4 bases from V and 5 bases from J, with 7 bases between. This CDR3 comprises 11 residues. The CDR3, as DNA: TGTGCCAGCAGCCGATTCGACGAGCAGTACTTC. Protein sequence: CASSRFDEQYF. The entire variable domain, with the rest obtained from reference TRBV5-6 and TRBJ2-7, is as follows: DAGVTQSPTHLIKTRGQQVTLRCSPKSGHDTVSWYQQALGQGPQFIFQYYEEEERQRGNFPDRFSGHQFPNYSSELNVNALLLGDSALYLCASSRFDEQYFGPGTRLTVT.

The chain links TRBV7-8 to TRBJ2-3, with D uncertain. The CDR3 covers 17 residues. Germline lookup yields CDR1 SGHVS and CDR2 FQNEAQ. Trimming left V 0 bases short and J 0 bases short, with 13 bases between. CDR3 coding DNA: TGTGCCAGCAGCTTAGCCCTGGACCCAGCTAGCACAGATACGCAGTATTTT. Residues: CASSLALDPASTDTQYF.

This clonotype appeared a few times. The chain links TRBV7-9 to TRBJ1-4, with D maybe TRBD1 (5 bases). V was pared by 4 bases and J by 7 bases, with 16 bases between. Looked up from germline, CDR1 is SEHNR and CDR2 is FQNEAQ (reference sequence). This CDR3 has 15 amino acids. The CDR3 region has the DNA TGTGCCAGCAGCTCTCTCCGACAGAGACTTGAAAAACTGTTTTTT. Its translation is CASSSLRQRLEKLFF.

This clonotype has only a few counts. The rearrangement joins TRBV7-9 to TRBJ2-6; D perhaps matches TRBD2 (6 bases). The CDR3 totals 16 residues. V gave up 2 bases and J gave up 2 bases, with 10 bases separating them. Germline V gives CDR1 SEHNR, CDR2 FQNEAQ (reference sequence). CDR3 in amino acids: CASSLPGGAGANVLTF. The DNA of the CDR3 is TGTGCCAGCAGCTTACCCGGCGGGGCTGGGGCCAACGTCCTGACTTTC. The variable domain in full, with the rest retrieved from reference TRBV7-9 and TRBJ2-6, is DTGVSQNPRHKITKRGQNVTFRCDPISEHNRLYWYRQTLGQGPEFLTYFQNEAQLEKSRLLSDRFSAERPKGSFSTLEIQRTEQGDSAMYLCASSLPGGAGANVLTFGAGSRLTVL.

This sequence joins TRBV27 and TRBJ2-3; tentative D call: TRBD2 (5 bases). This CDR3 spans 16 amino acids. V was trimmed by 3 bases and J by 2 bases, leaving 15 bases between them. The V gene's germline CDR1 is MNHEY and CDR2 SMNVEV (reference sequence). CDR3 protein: CASSFRGLESTDTQYF. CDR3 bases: TGTGCCAGCAGTTTCCGCGGACTCGAGTCCACAGATACGCAGTATTTT.

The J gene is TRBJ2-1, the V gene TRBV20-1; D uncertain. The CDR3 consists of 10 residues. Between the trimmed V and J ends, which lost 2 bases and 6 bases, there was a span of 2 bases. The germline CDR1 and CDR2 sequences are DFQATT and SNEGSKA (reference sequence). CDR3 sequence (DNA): TGCAGTGCTAGACCCAATGAGCAGTTCTTC. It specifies CSARPNEQFF.

The CDR3 coding sequence is TGTGCCAGCAGTTTAGTTCCGGGTCAGGTTGAAAACACCATATATTTT. It encodes CASSLVPGQVENTIYF. The chain combines TRBV28 with TRBJ1-3, with unresolved D. Trimming shortened V by 2 bases and J by 6 bases, and 17 bases separated the two germline ends. The CDR3 extends over 16 amino acids. Germline CDR1 is MDHEN and CDR2 is SYDVKM.

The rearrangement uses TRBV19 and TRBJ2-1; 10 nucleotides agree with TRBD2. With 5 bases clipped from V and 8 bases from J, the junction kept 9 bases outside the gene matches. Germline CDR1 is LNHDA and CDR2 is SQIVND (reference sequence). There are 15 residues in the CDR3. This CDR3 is CASSVTSGITDEQFF. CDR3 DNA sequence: TGTGCCAGTAGTGTTACTAGCGGGATCACCGATGAGCAGTTCTTC.

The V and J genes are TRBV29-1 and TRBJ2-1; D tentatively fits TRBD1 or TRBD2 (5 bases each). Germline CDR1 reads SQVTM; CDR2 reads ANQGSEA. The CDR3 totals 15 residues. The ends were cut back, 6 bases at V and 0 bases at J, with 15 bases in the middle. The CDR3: CSVTFGASSYNEQFF. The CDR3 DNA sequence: TGCAGCGTAACGTTCGGGGCTAGCTCCTACAATGAGCAGTTCTTC.

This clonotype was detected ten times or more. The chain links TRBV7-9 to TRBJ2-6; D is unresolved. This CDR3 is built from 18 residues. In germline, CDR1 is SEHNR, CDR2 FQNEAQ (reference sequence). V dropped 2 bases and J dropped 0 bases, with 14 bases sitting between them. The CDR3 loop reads CASSLYRSGNSGANVLTF. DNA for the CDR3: TGTGCCAGCAGCTTATATCGGTCCGGAAACTCTGGGGCCAACGTCCTGACTTTC.

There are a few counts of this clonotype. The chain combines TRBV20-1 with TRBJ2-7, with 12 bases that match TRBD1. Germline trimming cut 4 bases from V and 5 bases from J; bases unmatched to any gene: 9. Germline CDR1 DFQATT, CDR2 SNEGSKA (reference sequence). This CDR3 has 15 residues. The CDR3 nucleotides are TGCAGTGCTATACGGGACAGGGGGCGAGGCCACGAGCAGTACTTC. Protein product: CSAIRDRGRGHEQYF.

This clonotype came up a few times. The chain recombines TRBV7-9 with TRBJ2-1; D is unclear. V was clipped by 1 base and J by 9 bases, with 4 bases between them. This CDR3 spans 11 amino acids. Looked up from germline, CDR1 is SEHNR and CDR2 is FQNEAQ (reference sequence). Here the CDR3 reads CASSLGVEQFF. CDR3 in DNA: TGTGCCAGCAGCTTAGGGGTTGAGCAGTTCTTC. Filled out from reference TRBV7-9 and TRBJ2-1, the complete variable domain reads DTGVSQNPRHKITKRGQNVTFRCDPISEHNRLYWYRQTLGQGPEFLTYFQNEAQLEKSRLLSDRFSAERPKGSFSTLEIQRTEQGDSAMYLCASSLGVEQFFGPGTRLTVL.

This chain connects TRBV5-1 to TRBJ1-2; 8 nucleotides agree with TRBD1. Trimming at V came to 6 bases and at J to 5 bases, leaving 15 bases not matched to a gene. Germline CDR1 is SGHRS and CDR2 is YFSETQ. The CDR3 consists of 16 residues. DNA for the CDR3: TGCGCCAGCATGAAAGGGACAGGTCCTCCGGGGTATGGCTACACCTTC. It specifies CASMKGTGPPGYGYTF.

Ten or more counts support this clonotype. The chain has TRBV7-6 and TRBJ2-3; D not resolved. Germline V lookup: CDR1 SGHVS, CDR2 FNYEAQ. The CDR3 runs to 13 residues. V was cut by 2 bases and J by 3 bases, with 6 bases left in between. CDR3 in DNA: TGTGCCAGCAGCTTATTACAGACAGATACGCAGTATTTT. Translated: CASSLLQTDTQYF.

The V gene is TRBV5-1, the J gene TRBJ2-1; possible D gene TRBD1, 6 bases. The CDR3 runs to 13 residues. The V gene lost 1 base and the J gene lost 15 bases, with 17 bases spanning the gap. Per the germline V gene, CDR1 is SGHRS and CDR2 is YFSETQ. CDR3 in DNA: TGCGCCAGCAGCTTGCAGGGGCGTGAGTTATTGTTCTTC. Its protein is CASSLQGRELLFF.

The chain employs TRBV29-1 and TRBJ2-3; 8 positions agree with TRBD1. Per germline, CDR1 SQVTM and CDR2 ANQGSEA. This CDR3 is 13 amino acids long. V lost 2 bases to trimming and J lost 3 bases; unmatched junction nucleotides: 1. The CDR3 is CSVEWTGTDTQYF. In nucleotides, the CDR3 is TGCAGCGTTGAATGGACAGGGACAGATACGCAGTATTTT.

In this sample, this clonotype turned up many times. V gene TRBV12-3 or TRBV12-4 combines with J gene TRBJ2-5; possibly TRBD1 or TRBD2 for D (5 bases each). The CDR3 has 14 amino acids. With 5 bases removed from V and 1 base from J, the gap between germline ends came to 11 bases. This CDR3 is CASSARDGQETQYF. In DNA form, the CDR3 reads TGTGCCAGCAGTGCACGGGACGGCCAAGAGACCCAGTACTTC.

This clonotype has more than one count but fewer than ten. DNA for the CDR3: TGTGCCAGCAGTTTAGGCGGTCGACCAGAGAAAAAACTGTTTTTT. Translating it yields CASSLGGRPEKKLFF. The chain uses TRBV28 and TRBJ1-4; D is unresolved. The CDR3 extends over 15 amino acids. The V gene's germline CDR1 is MDHEN and CDR2 SYDVKM. The ends were cut back, 2 bases at V and 9 bases at J, with 16 bases in the middle.

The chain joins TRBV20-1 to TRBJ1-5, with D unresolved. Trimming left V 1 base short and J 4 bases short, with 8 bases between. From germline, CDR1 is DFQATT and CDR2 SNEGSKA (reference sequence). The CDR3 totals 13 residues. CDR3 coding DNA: TGCAGTGCTAGAGCGGCGGAGAATCAGCCCCAGCATTTT. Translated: CSARAAENQPQHF.

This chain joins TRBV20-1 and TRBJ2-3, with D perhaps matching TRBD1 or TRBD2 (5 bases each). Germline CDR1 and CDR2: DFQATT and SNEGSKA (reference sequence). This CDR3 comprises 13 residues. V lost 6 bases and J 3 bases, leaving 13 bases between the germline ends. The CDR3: CSAQLGATDTQYF. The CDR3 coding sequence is TGCAGTGCCCAACTAGGGGCAACAGATACGCAGTATTTT.

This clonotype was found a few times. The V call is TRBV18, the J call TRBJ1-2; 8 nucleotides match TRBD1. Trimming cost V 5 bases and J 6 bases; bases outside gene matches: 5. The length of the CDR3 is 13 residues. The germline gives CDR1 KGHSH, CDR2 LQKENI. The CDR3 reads CASSSDRVHGYTF. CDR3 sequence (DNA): TGTGCCAGCTCATCGGACAGGGTCCATGGCTACACCTTC.

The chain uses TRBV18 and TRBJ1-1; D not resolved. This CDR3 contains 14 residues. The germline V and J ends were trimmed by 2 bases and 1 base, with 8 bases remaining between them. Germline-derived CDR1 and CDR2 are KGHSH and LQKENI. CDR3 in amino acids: CASSPVQGNTEAFF. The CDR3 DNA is TGTGCCAGCTCACCAGTTCAAGGGAACACTGAAGCTTTCTTT.

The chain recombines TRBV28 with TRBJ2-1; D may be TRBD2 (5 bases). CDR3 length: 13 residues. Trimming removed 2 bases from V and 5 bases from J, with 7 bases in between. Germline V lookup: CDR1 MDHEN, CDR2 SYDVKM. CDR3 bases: TGTGCCAGCAGTTTAAGCGGAAACAATGAGCAGTTCTTC. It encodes CASSLSGNNEQFF.